The text below deals with one T cell receptor beta chain. The antigen is undetermined. The data were taken from a study of T cell responses to AZD1222 COVID-19 vaccine. About the study: Second-dose groups at about 4 or about 12 weeks were pooled. General study findings and limits: The study found vaccine-associated CD4 TCRs spanning spike, dominant at 160-218 and 743-854. Reports say nearly half of spike-specific TCRs go after unmutated variant regions.

This CDR3 is 14 amino acids long. Germline V lookup: CDR1 LNHNV, CDR2 YYDKDF (reference sequence). V lost 0 bases, J lost 4 bases, and 9 bases lay in between. This table comes from immunoSEQ multiplex PCR, and its TCRdb copy is limited to in-frame clones, with some not included. This table holds around 72,000 clones, roughly four fifths found once. The receptor comes from an adult in good health. V usage is TRBV15 and J usage is TRBJ1-2; D unresolved. The sequenced sample was peripheral blood, obtained on day 0 of AZD1222 vaccination. Written as DNA, the CDR3 is TGTGCCACCAGCAGAGATGTTGGACCCTATGGCTACACCTTC. Protein sequence: CATSRDVGPYGYTF.